This T cell receptor beta chain stems from a study of T cells in Graves' hyperthyroidism and ophthalmopathy. Study details: Initial diagnosis, before any treatment, was when peripheral blood was collected. Study-level findings and limits: Progression to ophthalmopathy was predicted a median of about 6.6 months early.

CDR3 size: 14 residues. V was trimmed by 5 bases and J by 8 bases, leaving 18 bases between them. Graves' hyperthyroidism without ophthalmopathy progression within 18 months was termed stable. Patients aged 18 to 65 with hyperthyroidism were newly diagnosed, with duration under 2 months. RNA transcripts were the template for amplifying TCR beta CDR3 regions. In the first-round RT-PCR of the TCR CDR3, the HTBI primer set was used. MiXCR, applied by TCRdb to the multiplex PCR reads, yields one record per CDR3 protein. Seen here are approximately 410,000 distinct CDR3 sequences, 12% to 15% observed once, and the top ten hold 5.3%. Comment on this clonotype: Its antigen is not known.

The chain uses TRBV12-3 or TRBV12-4 and TRBJ1-2, with a tentative D call TRBD1 (6 bases). The sample consisted of blood. The TCR sequence derives from a young woman with Graves' hyperthyroidism. In DNA, the CDR3 is TGTGCCAGCAGTACCGCCGCGGGGGCGCGGGGCTACACCTTC. It codes for CASSTAAGARGYTF.